This paragraph reports one T cell receptor (beta chain). Its antigen remains unknown. Other DNA sequences in this sample translate to the same CDR3. This specimen belongs to a study of cytomegalovirus exposure and HLA in healthy donors. Primers: 60 Vbeta forward and 13 Jbeta reverse. Here immunoSEQ multiplex PCR was the method, and the copy in TCRdb shows in-frame clones only, minus some. The repertoire has nearly 200,000 clones, roughly three quarters of them found once; the top ten carry approximately 0.4%. General study results and limits: Later work associated fewer than 20,000 TCR beta sequences with HLA alleles at 0.05 false discovery rate. The authors later found HLA-associated TCR beta chains more clonally expanded than equally common others. Presence/absence analyses took donor sequencing depth as roughly uniform.

The CDR3 is 13 amino acids. From germline, CDR1 is KGHSH and CDR2 LQKENI. V was pared by 0 bases and J by 0 bases, with 3 bases between. This receptor was obtained from a male donor in good health and CMV-seropositive. The rearrangement joins TRBV18 to TRBJ2-7; D not certain. The sample comprised PBMCs. The CDR3 DNA sequence: TGTGCCAGCTCACCACCAGCCTCCTACGAGCAGTACTTC. Its translation: CASSPPASYEQYF.